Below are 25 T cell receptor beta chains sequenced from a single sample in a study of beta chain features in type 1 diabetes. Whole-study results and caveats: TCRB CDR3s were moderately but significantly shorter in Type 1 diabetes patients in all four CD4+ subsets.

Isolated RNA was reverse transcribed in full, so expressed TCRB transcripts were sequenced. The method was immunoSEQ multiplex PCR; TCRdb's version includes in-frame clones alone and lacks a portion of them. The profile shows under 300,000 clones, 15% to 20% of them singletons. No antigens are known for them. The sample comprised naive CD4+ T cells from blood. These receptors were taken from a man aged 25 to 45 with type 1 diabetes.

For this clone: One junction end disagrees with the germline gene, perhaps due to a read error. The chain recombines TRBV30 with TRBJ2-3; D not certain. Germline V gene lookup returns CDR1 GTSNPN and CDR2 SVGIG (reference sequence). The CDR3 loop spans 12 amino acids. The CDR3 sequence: CAWSARPPSLNF. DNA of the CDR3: TGTGCCTGGAGTGCCAGGCCGCCCTCGTTAAATTTT.

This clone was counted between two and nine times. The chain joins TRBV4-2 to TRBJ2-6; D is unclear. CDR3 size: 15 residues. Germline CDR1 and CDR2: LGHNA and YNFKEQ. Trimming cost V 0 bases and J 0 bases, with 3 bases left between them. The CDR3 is CASSQEGSGANVLTF. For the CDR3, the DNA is TGTGCCAGCAGCCAAGAGGGCTCTGGGGCCAACGTCCTGACTTTC.

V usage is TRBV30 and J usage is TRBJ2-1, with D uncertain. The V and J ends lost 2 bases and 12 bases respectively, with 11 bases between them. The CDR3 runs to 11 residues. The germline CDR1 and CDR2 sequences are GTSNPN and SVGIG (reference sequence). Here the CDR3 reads CAWSTTLGQFF. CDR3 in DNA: TGTGCCTGGAGTACTACGTTGGGGCAGTTCTTC.

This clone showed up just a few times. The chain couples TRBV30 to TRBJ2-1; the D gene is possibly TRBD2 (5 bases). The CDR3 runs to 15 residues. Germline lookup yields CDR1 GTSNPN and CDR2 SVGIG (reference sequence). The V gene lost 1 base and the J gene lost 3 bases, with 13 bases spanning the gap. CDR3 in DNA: TGTGCCTGGAGTGCGGGGAACGGTTACTACAATGAGCAGTTCTTC. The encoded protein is CAWSAGNGYYNEQFF.

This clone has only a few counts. The CDR3 spells CASSQVWQGKAGELFF. DNA of the CDR3: TGCGCCAGCAGCCAAGTATGGCAGGGGAAGGCCGGGGAGCTGTTTTTT. The chain has TRBV4-1 and TRBJ2-2; D is perhaps TRBD1 (6 bases). Trimming shortened V by 1 base and J by 6 bases, and 15 bases separated the two germline ends. The CDR3 contains 16 residues. Germline CDR1 and CDR2: MGHRA and YSYEKL.

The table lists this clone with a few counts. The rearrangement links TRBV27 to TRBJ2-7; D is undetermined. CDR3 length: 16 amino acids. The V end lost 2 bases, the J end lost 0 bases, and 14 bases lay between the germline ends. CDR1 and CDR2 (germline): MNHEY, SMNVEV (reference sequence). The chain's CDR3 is CASSLNTLLSSYEQYF. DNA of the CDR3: TGTGCCAGCAGTTTAAACACCCTCCTGAGCTCCTACGAGCAGTACTTC.

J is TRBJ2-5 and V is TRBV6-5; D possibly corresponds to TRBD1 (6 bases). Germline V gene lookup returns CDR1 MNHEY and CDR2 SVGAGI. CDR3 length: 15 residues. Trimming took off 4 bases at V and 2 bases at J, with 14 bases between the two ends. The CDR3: CASSLSWTAQETQYF. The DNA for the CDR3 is TGTGCCAGCAGTTTATCCTGGACAGCTCAAGAGACCCAGTACTTC.

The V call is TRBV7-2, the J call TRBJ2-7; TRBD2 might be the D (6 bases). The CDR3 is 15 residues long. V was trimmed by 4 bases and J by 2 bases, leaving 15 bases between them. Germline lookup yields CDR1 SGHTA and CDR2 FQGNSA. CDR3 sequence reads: CASSSPAGSAYEQYF. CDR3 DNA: TGTGCCAGCAGCTCCCCGGCCGGGAGTGCCTACGAGCAGTACTTC.

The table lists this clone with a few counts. This CDR3 reads CASSFRSYTEAFF. For the CDR3, the DNA is TGTGCCAGCAGCTTCAGGTCTTACACTGAAGCTTTCTTT. The chain employs TRBV7-2 and TRBJ1-1; D unresolved. Germline CDR1 reads SGHTA; CDR2 reads FQGNSA. V lost 3 bases, J lost 3 bases, and 8 bases lay in between. CDR3 length: 13 amino acids. Full variable domain (rest looked up from reference TRBV7-2 and TRBJ1-1): GAGVSQSPSNKVTEKGKDVELRCDPISGHTALYWYRQSLGQGLEFLIYFQGNSAPDKSGLPSDRFSAERTGGSVSTLTIQRTQQEDSAVYLCASSFRSYTEAFFGQGTRLTVV.

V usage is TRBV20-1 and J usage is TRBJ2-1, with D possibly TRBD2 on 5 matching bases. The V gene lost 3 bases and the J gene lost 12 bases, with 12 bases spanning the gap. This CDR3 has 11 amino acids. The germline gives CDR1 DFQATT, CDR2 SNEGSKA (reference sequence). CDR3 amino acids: CSASLDLRQFF. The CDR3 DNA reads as TGCAGTGCTAGTCTGGACTTGAGGCAGTTCTTC.

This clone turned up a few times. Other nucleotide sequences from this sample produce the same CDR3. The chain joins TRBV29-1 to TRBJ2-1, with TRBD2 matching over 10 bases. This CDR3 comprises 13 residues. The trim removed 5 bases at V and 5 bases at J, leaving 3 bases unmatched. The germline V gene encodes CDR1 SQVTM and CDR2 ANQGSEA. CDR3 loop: CSVSGRVNNEQFF. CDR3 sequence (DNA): TGCAGCGTTAGCGGGAGGGTGAACAATGAGCAGTTCTTC.

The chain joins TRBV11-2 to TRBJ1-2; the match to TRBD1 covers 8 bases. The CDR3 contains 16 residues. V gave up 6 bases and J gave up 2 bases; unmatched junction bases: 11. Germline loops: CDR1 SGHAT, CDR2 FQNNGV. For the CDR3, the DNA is TGTGCCAGCAGACCCATTGGACAGGGCCCGAACTATGGCTACACCTTC. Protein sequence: CASRPIGQGPNYGYTF.

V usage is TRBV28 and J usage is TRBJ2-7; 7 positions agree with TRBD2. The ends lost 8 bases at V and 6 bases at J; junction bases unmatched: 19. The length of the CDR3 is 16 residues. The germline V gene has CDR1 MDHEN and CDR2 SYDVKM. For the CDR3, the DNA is TGTGCCAGCGCTCGGCCCGGGGGAGGGACGGTTAGCGAGCAGTACTTC. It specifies CASARPGGGTVSEQYF.

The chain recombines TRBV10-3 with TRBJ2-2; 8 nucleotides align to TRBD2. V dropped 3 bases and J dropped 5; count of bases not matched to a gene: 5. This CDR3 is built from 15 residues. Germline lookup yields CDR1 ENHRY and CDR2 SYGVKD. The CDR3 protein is CAISDRASGTGELFF. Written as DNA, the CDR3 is TGTGCCATCAGTGATCGTGCTAGCGGGACCGGGGAGCTGTTTTTT.

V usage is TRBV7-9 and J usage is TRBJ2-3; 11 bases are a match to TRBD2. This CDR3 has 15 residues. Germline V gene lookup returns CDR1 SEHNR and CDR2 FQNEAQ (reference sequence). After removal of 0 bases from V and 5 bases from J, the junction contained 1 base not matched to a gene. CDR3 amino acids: CASSLATSGRDTQYF. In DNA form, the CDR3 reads TGTGCCAGCAGCTTAGCAACTAGCGGGAGAGATACGCAGTATTTT. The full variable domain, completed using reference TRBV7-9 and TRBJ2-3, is DTGVSQNPRHKITKRGQNVTFRCDPISEHNRLYWYRQTLGQGPEFLTYFQNEAQLEKSRLLSDRFSAERPKGSFSTLEIQRTEQGDSAMYLCASSLATSGRDTQYFGPGTRLTVL.

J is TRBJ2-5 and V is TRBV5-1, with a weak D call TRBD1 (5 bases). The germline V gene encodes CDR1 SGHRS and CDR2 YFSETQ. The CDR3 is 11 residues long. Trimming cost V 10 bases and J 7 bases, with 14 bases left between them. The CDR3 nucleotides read TGCGCCCCGGCTGACAGAGGGACCCAGTACTTC. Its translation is CAPADRGTQYF. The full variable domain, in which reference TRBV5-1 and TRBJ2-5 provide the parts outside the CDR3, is KAGVTQTPRYLIKTRGQQVTLSCSPISGHRSVSWYQQTPGQGLQFLFEYFSETQRNKGNFPGRFSGRQFSNSRSEMNVSTLELGDSALYLCAPADRGTQYFGPGTRLLVL.

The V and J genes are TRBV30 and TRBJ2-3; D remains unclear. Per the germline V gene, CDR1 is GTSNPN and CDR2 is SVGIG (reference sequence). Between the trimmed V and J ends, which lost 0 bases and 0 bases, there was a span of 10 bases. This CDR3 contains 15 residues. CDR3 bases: TGTGCCTGGAGTGTAGACCAAGCTAGCACAGATACGCAGTATTTT. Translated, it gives CAWSVDQASTDTQYF.

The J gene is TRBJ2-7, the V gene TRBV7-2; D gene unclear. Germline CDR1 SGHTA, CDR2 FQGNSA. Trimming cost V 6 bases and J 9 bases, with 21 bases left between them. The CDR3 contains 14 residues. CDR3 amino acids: CASRLTPLADGQYF. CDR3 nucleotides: TGTGCCAGCAGGTTAACTCCCCTGGCGGACGGGCAGTACTTC.

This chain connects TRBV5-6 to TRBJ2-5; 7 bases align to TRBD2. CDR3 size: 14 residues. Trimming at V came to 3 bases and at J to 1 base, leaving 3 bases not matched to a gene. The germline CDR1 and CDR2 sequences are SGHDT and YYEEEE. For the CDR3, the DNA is TGTGCCAGCAGCTCGGGACTAACCCAAGAGACCCAGTACTTC. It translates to CASSSGLTQETQYF.

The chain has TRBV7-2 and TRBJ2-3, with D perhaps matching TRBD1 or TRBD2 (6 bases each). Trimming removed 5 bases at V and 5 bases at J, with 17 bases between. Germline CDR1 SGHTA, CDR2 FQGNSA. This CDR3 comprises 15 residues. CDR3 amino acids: CASSNKGDWGDTQYF. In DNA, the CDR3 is TGTGCCAGCAGCAACAAGGGGGACTGGGGAGATACGCAGTATTTT. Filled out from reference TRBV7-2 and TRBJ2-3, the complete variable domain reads GAGVSQSPSNKVTEKGKDVELRCDPISGHTALYWYRQSLGQGLEFLIYFQGNSAPDKSGLPSDRFSAERTGGSVSTLTIQRTQQEDSAVYLCASSNKGDWGDTQYFGPGTRLTVL.

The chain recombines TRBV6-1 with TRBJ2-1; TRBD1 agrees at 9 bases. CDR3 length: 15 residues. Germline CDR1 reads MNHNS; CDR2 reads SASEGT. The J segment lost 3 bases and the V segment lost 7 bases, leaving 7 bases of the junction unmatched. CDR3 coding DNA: TGTGCCAGCAATCCTTACAGGGGGCTCTACAATGAGCAGTTCTTC. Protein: CASNPYRGLYNEQFF.

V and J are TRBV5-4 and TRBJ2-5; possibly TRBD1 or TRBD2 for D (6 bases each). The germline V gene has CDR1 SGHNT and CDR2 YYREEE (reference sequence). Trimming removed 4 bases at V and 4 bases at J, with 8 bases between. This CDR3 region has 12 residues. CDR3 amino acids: CASSRGPETQYF. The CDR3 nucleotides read TGTGCCAGCAGCCGGGGGCCAGAGACCCAGTACTTC.

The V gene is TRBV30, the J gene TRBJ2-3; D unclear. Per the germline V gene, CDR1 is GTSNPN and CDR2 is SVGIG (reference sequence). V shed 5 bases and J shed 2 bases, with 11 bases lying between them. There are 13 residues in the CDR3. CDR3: CAWAPRLTDTQYF. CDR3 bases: TGTGCCTGGGCCCCCAGGCTCACAGATACGCAGTATTTT.

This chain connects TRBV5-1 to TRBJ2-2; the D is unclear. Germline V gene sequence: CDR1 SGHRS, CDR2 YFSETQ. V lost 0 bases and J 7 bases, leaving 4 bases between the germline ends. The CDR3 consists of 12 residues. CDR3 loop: CASSLEIGELFF. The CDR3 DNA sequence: TGCGCCAGCAGCTTGGAAATCGGGGAGCTGTTTTTT.

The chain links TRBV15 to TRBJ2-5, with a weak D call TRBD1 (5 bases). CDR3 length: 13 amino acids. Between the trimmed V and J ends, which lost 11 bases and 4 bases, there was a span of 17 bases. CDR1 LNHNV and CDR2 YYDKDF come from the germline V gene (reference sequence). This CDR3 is CAAKGREGETQYF. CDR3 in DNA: TGTGCCGCCAAGGGCAGGGAAGGAGAGACCCAGTACTTC.